This T cell receptor (beta chain) originates from a study of beta chain features in type 1 diabetes. The germline V gene has CDR1 SNHLY and CDR2 FYNNEI. The V and J ends lost 0 bases and 3 bases respectively, with 9 bases between them. This CDR3 has 15 amino acids. Every isolated RNA sample was fully reverse transcribed, so sequencing captured expressed TCRB transcripts. Sequenced by immunoSEQ multiplex PCR; TCRdb stores in-frame clones only, minus some. The sample records roughly 240,000 clones, around an eighth being singletons. V gene TRBV2 combines with J gene TRBJ1-5; no reliable D call. This sequence originates from a woman aged 40-49 years in good health. Sequencing input: naive CD4+ T cells from blood. As DNA, the CDR3 is TGTGCCAGCAGTGAAGCGCTTCAGATCAATCAGCCCCAGCATTTT. It translates to CASSEALQINQPQHF. Using reference TRBV2 and TRBJ1-5 for the parts outside the CDR3, the full variable domain is EPEVTQTPSHQVTQMGQEVILRCVPISNHLYFYWYRQILGQKVEFLVSFYNNEISEKSEIFDDQFSVERPDGSNFTLKIRSTKLEDSAMYFCASSEALQINQPQHFGDGTRLSIL.